The rows below give T cell receptor beta chains drawn from one sample of a study of T cells in localized non-small cell lung cancer. Method: immunoSEQ multiplex PCR; TCRdb's copy keeps in-frame clones and lacks some. The sample holds some 10,000 clones, over 65% seen once. Sample: peripheral blood, taken before any cancer treatment. The receptors come from a male donor older than 55 with stage I lung adenocarcinoma. The CDR3 runs from the conserved cysteine through the conserved F or W. The D gene is left open where the match is weak. Size is omitted from some rows. Given values are once, few, many or a class for expanded clones.

d_gene	v_gene	abundance	len	j_gene	CDR3nt	CDR3aa
TRBD2	TRBV7-6	-	16	TRBJ2-2	TGTGCCAGCAGCCCTAGCAGGCGGGGGGCTGTCGGGGAGCTGTTTTTT	CASSPSRRGAVGELFF
TRBD1	TRBV9	-	13	TRBJ1-2	TGTGCCAGCAGCTCCTACAGGGGGCTAGGCTACACCTTC	CASSSYRGLGYTF
TRBD1	TRBV5-1	-	14	TRBJ2-5	TGCGCCAGCAGCCTGGGACAGCTTCGGGAGACCCAGTACTTC	CASSLGQLRETQYF
TRBD2	TRBV15	few	16	TRBJ2-1	TGTGCCACCAGCAGCGCTGGTGGGGGGGGTCACAATGAGCAGTTCTTC	CATSSAGGGGHNEQFF
-	TRBV6-1	-	15	TRBJ2-6	TGTGCCAGCAGTGTTACAGGGCTGGGGGCCAACGTCCTGACTTTC	CASSVTGLGANVLTF
TRBD2	TRBV12-5	once	15	TRBJ2-1	TGTGCTAGTGGTTCTAGCGGGGGGGCAAGGAATGAGCAGTTCTTC	CASGSSGGARNEQFF
TRBD1	TRBV18	-	15	TRBJ1-6	TGTGCCAGCTCAACTTCTGACAGGGGTAATTCACCCCTCCACTTT	CASSTSDRGNSPLHF
TRBD1	TRBV5-4	-	14	TRBJ2-7	TGTGCCAGCAGCTCCGGACAGGGGGCCTACGAGCAGTACTTC	CASSSGQGAYEQYF
TRBD1	TRBV18	-	20	TRBJ1-1	TGTGCCAGCTCACCAGGACTTACCCGTCACCGGGACAGGGGGTTAACTGAAGCTTTCTTT	CASSPGLTRHRDRGLTEAFF
TRBD1	TRBV5-4	-	15	TRBJ2-1	TGTGCCAGCAGCTCCACCGGGACAGGGGCATCGGGGCAGTTCTTC	CASSSTGTGASGQFF
TRBD2	TRBV28	-	17	TRBJ2-3	TGTGCCAGCAGTTTAGGGACTAGCGGGGGGGTCACAGATACGCAGTATTTT	CASSLGTSGGVTDTQYF
TRBD1	TRBV6-1	-	14	TRBJ1-4	TGTGCCAGCAGACCCGGGACAGCAGGGGAAAAACTGTTTTTT	CASRPGTAGEKLFF
-	TRBV5-1	-	14	TRBJ2-7	TGCGCCAGCAGCCGCCTCTACGGTGGCTACGAGCAGTACTTC	CASSRLYGGYEQYF
TRBD2	TRBV7-6	-	16	TRBJ2-1	TGTGCCAGCAGCGCCACCGTAGCGGGGGGGTACAATGAGCAGTTCTTC	CASSATVAGGYNEQFF